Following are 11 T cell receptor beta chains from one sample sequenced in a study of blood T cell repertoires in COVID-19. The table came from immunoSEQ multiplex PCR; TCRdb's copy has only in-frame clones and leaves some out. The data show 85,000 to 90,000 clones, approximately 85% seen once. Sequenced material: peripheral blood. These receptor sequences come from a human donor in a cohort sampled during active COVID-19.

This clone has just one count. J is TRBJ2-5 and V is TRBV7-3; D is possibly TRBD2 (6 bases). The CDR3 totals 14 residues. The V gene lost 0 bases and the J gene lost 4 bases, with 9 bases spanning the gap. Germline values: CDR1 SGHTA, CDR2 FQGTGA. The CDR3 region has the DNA TGTGCCAGCAGCTTAACGGGGGGATCAGAGACCCAGTACTTC. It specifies CASSLTGGSETQYF.

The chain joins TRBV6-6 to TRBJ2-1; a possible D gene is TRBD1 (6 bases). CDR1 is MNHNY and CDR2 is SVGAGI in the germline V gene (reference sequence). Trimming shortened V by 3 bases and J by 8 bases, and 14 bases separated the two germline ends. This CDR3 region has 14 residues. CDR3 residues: CASSYRTAMDEQFF. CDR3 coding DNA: TGTGCCAGCAGTTATAGGACAGCTATGGATGAGCAGTTCTTC.

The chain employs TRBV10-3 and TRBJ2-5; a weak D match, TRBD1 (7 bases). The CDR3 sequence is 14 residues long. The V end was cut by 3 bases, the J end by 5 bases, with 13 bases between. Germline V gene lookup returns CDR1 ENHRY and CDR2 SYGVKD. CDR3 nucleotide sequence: TGTGCCATCAGTGAAACAGGGGCGGGGGAGACCCAGTACTTC. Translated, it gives CAISETGAGETQYF.

The CDR3 is CSASDAGGNTGELFF. The CDR3 DNA reads TGCAGTGCTAGTGACGCGGGAGGGAACACCGGGGAGCTGTTTTTT. V is TRBV20-1 and J is TRBJ2-2; TRBD2 matches at 8 bases. Germline CDR1 reads DFQATT; CDR2 reads SNEGSKA (reference sequence). V lost 3 bases to trimming and J lost 1 base; unmatched junction nucleotides: 4. The CDR3 runs to 15 residues.

Here the CDR3 reads CASSLGQRYGYTF. The CDR3 DNA follows: TGTGCCAGCAGCTTAGGACAGCGCTATGGCTACACCTTC. V usage is TRBV7-9 and J usage is TRBJ1-2; maybe TRBD1 (5 bases). Germline V lookup: CDR1 SEHNR, CDR2 FQNEAQ (reference sequence). This CDR3 is built from 13 residues. The ends were cut back, 1 base at V and 4 bases at J, with 7 bases in the middle.

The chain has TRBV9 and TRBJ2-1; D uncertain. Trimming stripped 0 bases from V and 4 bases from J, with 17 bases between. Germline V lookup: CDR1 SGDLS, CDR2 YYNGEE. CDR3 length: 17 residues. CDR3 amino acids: CASSVASPSLGYNEQFF. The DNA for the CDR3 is TGTGCCAGCAGCGTAGCTTCCCCTAGTCTGGGTTACAATGAGCAGTTCTTC.

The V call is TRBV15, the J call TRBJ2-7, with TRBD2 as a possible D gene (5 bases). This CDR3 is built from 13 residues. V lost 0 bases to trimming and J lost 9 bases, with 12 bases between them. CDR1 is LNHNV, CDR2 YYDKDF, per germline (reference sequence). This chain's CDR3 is CATSRDPALAQYF. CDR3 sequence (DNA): TGTGCCACCAGCAGAGATCCCGCCCTAGCGCAGTACTTC.

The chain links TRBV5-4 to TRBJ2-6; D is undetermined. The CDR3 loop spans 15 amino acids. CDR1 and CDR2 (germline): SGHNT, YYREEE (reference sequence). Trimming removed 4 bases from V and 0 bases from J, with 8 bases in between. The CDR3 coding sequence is TGTGCCAGCAGCCGCTGGGCCTCTGGGGCCAACGTCCTGACTTTC. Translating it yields CASSRWASGANVLTF.

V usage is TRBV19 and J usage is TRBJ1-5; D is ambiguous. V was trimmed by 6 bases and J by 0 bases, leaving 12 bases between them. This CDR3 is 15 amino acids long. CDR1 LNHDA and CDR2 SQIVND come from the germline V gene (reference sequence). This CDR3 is CASRRPGHSNQPQHF. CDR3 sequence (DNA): TGTGCCAGTAGGCGTCCGGGTCATAGCAATCAGCCCCAGCATTTT.

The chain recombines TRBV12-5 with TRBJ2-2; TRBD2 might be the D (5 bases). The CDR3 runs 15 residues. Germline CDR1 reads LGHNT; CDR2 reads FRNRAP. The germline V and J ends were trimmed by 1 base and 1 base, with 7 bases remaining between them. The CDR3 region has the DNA TGTGCTAGTGGTTTGGGAGGGCGGAACACCGGGGAGCTGTTTTTT. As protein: CASGLGGRNTGELFF.

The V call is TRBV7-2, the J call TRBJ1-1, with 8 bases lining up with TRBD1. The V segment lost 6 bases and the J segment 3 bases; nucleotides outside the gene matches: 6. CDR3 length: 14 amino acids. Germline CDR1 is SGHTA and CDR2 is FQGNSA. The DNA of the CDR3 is TGTGCCAGCAGTACCCAGGGGGCGTACACTGAAGCTTTCTTT. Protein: CASSTQGAYTEAFF.